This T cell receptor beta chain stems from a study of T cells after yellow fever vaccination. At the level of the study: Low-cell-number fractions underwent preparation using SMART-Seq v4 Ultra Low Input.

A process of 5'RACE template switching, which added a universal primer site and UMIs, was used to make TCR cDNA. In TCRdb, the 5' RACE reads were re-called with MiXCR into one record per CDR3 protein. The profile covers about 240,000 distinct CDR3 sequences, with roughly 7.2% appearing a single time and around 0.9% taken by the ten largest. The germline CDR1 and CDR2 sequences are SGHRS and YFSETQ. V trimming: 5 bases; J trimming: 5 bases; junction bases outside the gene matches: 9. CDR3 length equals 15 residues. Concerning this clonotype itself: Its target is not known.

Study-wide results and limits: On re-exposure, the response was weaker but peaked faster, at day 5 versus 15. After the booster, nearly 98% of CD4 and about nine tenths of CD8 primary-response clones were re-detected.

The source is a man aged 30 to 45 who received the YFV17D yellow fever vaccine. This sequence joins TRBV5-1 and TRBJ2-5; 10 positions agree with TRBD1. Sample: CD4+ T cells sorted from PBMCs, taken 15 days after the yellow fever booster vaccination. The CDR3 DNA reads TGCGCCAGCAGGAACGACAGGGGGCTACGCGAGACCCAGTACTTC. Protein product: CASRNDRGLRETQYF.